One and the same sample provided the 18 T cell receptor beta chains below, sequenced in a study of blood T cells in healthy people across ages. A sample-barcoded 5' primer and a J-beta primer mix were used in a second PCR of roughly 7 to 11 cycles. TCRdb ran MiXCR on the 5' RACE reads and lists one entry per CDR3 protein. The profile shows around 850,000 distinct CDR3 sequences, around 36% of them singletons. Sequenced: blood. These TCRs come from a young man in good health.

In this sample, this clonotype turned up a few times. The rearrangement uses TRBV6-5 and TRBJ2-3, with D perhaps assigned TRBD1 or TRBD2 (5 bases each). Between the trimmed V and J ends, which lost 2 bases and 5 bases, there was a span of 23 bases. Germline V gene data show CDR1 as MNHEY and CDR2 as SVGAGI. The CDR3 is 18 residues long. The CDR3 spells CASSYGWDHQRLIDTQYF. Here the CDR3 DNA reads TGTGCCAGCAGTTACGGATGGGACCATCAACGGCTTATAGATACGCAGTATTTT.

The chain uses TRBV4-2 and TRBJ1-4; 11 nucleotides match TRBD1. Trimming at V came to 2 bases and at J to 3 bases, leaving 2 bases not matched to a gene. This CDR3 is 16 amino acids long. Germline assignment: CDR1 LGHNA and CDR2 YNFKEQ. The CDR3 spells CASSQWGQGANEKLFF. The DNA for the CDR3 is TGTGCCAGCAGCCAATGGGGACAGGGGGCTAATGAAAAACTGTTTTTT.

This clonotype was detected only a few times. CDR3: CASSYSDRVPIYSNQPQHF. The DNA of the CDR3 is TGTGCCAGCAGCTACTCGGACAGAGTGCCTATCTATAGCAATCAGCCCCAGCATTTT. This rearrangement joins TRBV5-5 to TRBJ1-5; the D gene is possibly TRBD1 (6 bases). Trimming shortened V by 3 bases and J by 0 bases, and 22 bases separated the two germline ends. Germline CDR1 SGHKS, CDR2 YYEKEE (reference sequence). This CDR3 has 19 amino acids.

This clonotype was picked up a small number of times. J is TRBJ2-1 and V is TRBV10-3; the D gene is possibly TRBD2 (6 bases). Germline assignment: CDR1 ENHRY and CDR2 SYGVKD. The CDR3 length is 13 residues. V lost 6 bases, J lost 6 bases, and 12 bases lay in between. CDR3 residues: CAISGGVINEQFF. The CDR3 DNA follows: TGTGCCATCAGCGGGGGAGTGATCAATGAGCAGTTCTTC.

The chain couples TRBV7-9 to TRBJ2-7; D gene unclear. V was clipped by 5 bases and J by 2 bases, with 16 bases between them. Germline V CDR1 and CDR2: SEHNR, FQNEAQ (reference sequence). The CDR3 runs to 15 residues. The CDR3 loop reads CASSPILDQTYEQYF. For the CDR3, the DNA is TGTGCCAGCAGCCCCATATTGGACCAGACCTACGAGCAGTACTTC.

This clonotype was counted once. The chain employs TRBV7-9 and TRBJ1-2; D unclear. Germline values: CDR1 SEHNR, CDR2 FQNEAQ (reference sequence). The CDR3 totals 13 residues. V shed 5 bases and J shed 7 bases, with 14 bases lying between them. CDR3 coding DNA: TGTGCCAGCAGCCCCAAGGGATCGGGTGGCTACACCTTC. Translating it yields CASSPKGSGGYTF.

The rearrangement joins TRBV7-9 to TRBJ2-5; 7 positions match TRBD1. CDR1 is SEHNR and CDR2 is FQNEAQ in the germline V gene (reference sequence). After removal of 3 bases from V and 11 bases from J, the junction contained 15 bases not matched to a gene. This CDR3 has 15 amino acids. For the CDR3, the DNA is TGTGCCAGCAGCTTGACAGGGATCTACTACAATGAGCAGTACTTC. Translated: CASSLTGIYYNEQYF.

As DNA, the CDR3 is TGCAGTGCTACCAACCTTCAGGGAAGTACTGAAGCTTTCTTT. It encodes CSATNLQGSTEAFF. V usage is TRBV20-1 and J usage is TRBJ1-1; a weak D match, TRBD1 (5 bases). V dropped 4 bases and J dropped 5 bases, with 17 bases sitting between them. This CDR3 contains 14 residues. Per germline, CDR1 DFQATT and CDR2 SNEGSKA (reference sequence).

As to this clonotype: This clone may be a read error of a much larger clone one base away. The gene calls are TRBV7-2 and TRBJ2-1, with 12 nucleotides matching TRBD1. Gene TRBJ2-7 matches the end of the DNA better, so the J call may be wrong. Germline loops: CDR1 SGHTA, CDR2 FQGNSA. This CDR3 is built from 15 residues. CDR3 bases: TGTGCCAGCAGCTTGGTCGGGACAGGGGGCTCCGAGCAGTACTTC. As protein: CASSLVGTGGSEQYF.

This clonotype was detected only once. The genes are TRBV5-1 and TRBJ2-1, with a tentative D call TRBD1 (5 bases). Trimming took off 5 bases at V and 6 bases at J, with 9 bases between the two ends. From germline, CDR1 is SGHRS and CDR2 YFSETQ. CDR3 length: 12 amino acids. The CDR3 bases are TGCGCCAGCAGGGACATCGTCAATGAGCAGTTCTTC. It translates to CASRDIVNEQFF. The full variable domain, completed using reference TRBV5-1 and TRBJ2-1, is KAGVTQTPRYLIKTRGQQVTLSCSPISGHRSVSWYQQTPGQGLQFLFEYFSETQRNKGNFPGRFSGRQFSNSRSEMNVSTLELGDSALYLCASRDIVNEQFFGPGTRLTVL.

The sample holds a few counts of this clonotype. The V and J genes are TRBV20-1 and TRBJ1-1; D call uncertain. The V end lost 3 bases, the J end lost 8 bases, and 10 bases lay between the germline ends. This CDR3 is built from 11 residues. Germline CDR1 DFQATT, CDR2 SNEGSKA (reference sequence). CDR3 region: CSASGPLEAFF. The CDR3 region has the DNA TGCAGTGCTAGTGGCCCACTGGAAGCTTTCTTT.

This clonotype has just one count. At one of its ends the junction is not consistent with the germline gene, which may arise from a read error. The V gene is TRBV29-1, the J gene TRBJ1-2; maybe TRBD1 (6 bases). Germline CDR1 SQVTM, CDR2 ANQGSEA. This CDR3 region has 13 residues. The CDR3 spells CSTSTGPDSGHTF. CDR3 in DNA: TGCAGCACATCAACAGGGCCTGACTCTGGCCACACCTTC.

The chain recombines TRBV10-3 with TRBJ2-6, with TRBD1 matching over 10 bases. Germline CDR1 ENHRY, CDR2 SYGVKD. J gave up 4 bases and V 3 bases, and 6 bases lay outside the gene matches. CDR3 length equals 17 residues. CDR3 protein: CAISDGDRGSGANVLTF. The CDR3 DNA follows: TGTGCCATCAGTGACGGGGACAGGGGTTCCGGGGCCAACGTCCTGACTTTC.

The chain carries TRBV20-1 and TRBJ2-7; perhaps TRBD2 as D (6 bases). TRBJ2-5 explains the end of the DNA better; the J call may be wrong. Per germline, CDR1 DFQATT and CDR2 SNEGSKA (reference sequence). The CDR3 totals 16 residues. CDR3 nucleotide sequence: TGCAGTGCTAGAGATCCTAAGGAACCCGGGGGTGAGACCCAGTACTTC. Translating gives CSARDPKEPGGETQYF.

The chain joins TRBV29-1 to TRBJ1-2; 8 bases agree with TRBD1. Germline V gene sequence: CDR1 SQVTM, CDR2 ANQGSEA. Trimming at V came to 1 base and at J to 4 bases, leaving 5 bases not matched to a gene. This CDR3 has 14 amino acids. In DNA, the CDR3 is TGCAGCGTTGAAGGGGGCGGACAGGGCTATGGCTACACCTTC. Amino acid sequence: CSVEGGGQGYGYTF.

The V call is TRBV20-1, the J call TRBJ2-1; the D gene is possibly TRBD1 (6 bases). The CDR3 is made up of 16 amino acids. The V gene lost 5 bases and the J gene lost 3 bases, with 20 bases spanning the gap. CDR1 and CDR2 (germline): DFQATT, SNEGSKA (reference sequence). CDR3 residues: CSAFSPGQKGYNEQFF. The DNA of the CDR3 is TGCAGTGCTTTTTCTCCGGGACAAAAGGGCTACAATGAGCAGTTCTTC.

The CDR3 nucleotides read TGTGCCAGCAGCCCGAACCCAGGGGTGGATAATTCACCCCTCCACTTT. This codes for CASSPNPGVDNSPLHF. The chain carries TRBV7-2 and TRBJ1-6, with a tentative D call TRBD1 (6 bases). V lost 5 bases to trimming and J lost 5 bases, with 16 bases between them. The CDR3 extends over 16 amino acids. The germline V gene has CDR1 SGHTA and CDR2 FQGNSA.

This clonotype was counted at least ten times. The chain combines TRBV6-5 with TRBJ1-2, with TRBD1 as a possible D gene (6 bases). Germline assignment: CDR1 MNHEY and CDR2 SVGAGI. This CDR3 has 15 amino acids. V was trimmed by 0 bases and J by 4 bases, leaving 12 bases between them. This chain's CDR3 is CASSYSTGRFYGYTF. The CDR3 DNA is TGTGCCAGCAGTTACTCGACAGGACGATTCTATGGCTACACCTTC.